This T cell receptor beta chain was retrieved from a study of shared T cell receptors in the human thymus. The method was immunoSEQ multiplex PCR; TCRdb's version includes in-frame clones alone and lacks a portion of them. The table includes hundreds of thousands of clones, around 87% detected once. Germline lookup yields CDR1 MDHEN and CDR2 SYDVKM. V lost 3 bases, J lost 2 bases, and 5 bases stayed unmatched. The CDR3 has 15 amino acids. The same data also contributed to another study, on human thymus T cells. From that study: It was healthy Finnish infants having corrective surgery for congenital heart defects who were the donors. Thymic samples were excised during corrective heart operations. Unrelated individuals reportedly shared highly overlapping thymic TCR repertoires.

The TCR sequence derives from a boy under two years old with a congenital heart defect. The genes are TRBV28 and TRBJ1-1; 8 nucleotides line up with TRBD1. Material for sequencing was thymocytes. This chain's CDR3 is CASSFPGQVNTEAFF. CDR3 coding DNA: TGTGCCAGCAGTTTCCCGGGACAGGTAAACACTGAAGCTTTCTTT.